This T cell receptor beta chain was found in a study of neurological immune-mediated disorders. TCRdb reprocessed the 5' RACE reads with MiXCR, giving one entry per CDR3 protein. This table has about 27,000 distinct CDR3 sequences, about 3.5% appearing once. Trimming took 5 bases from V and 3 from J; bases not matched to a gene: 4. The CDR3 loop spans 14 amino acids. Germline CDR1 LGHNA, CDR2 YSLEER. This clonotype was counted at least ten times. The TCR sequence derives from a woman aged 25 to 39 with multiple sclerosis. Source material: PBMCs. The gene calls are TRBV4-3 and TRBJ1-1, with TRBD1 matching over 9 bases. This chain's CDR3 is CASSSQGADTEAFF. CDR3 nucleotides: TGCGCCAGCAGCTCACAGGGGGCGGACACTGAAGCTTTCTTT.